Following are 9 T cell receptor beta chains from one sample sequenced in a study of regulatory dendritic cells for organ transplantation (TCRdb year 2017). Sorted T cell subsets were CFSE-labeled and co-cultured for around five days with allogeneic regulatory or mature dendritic cells at a 1:10 DC:T ratio. Which antigens these TCRs recognize remains unknown. Library construction relied on the immunoSEQ multiplex PCR assay. What TCRdb holds here is the immuneACCESS table cut down to in-frame rearrangements. Part of the clones is not present; checked against another copy, under half of the missing clones reflect an unresolved V gene, and the others are unexplained. A total of fewer than 25,000 clones appear in this sample, roughly 85% of them only once. Around 0.26% of the sample lies in the top ten. The sequenced sample was naive CD4+ T cells from blood cultured with dendritic cells. The cell subset or site label for this specimen denotes: CD45RA+ naive T cells. The receptors derive from a human donor in good health.

This clone was observed once. Written as DNA, the CDR3 is TGTGCCAGCAGCTTAGCGGGACAGACCCAGTACTTC. Protein product: CASSLAGQTQYF. The chain is built from TRBV7-6 and TRBJ2-5, with D possibly called TRBD1 or TRBD2 (5 bases each). Trimming shortened V by 0 bases and J by 6 bases, and 5 bases separated the two germline ends. The CDR3 extends over 12 amino acids. The germline V gene has CDR1 SGHVS and CDR2 FNYEAQ.

The V and J genes are TRBV4-2 and TRBJ2-1, with 8 nucleotides matching TRBD2. The CDR3 loop spans 17 amino acids. Germline-derived CDR1 and CDR2 are LGHNA and YNFKEQ. The trim removed 3 bases at V and 2 bases at J, leaving 9 bases unmatched. The CDR3: CASSQRAGAPAYNEQFF. The DNA of the CDR3 is TGTGCCAGCAGCCAGAGAGCGGGAGCTCCCGCCTACAATGAGCAGTTCTTC.

The sample holds one count of this clone. The chain combines TRBV6-6 with TRBJ2-6, with D perhaps matching TRBD1 (6 bases). Looked up from germline, CDR1 is MNHNY and CDR2 is SVGAGI (reference sequence). V shed 6 bases and J shed 1 base, with 13 bases lying between them. The CDR3 is made up of 16 amino acids. The chain's CDR3 is CASRLQGPSGANVLTF. The CDR3 DNA sequence: TGTGCCAGCAGATTACAGGGACCGTCTGGGGCCAACGTCCTGACTTTC.

V usage is TRBV4-2 and J usage is TRBJ2-2; 7 nucleotides match TRBD1. V lost 0 bases and J lost 5; bases outside the gene matches: 12. This CDR3 is 18 amino acids long. CDR1 is LGHNA, CDR2 YNFKEQ, per germline. In DNA form, the CDR3 reads TGTGCCAGCAGCCAAGAGTACACGAGGGGGCGTAATACCGGGGAGCTGTTTTTT. It is translated as CASSQEYTRGRNTGELFF.

This chain connects TRBV27 to TRBJ1-2; perhaps TRBD1 as D (6 bases). Trimming took 6 bases from V and 2 from J, leaving 10 bases between them. The V gene's germline CDR1 is MNHEY and CDR2 SMNVEV (reference sequence). This CDR3 contains 13 residues. CDR3 sequence: CASRRTGNYGYTF. Here the CDR3 DNA reads TGTGCCAGCAGAAGAACAGGGAACTATGGCTACACCTTC.

The chain employs TRBV5-1 and TRBJ2-1; no firm D call. V was pared by 2 bases and J by 8 bases, with 11 bases between. The CDR3 is 13 residues long. CDR1 and CDR2 from the germline V gene are SGHRS and YFSETQ. DNA for the CDR3: TGCGCCAGCAGCTTCCCTGTGGACGATGAGCAGTTCTTC. Translation gives CASSFPVDDEQFF.

The rearrangement links TRBV5-3 to TRBJ1-5; D possibly corresponds to TRBD1 (6 bases). TRBV5-3 is an open reading frame, and its role is uncertain. This CDR3 spans 18 amino acids. Trimming took 0 bases from V and 1 from J, leaving 17 bases between them. The CDR3 DNA sequence: TGTGCCAGAAGCTTGGCCGGACAGACCGATGGGAGCAATCAGCCCCAGCATTTT. It encodes CARSLAGQTDGSNQPQHF.

As regards this clone: The junction and the germline gene differ at one end; a read error may be behind it. The chain has TRBV7-7 and TRBJ2-5, with D possibly being TRBD1 or TRBD2 (5 bases each). The germline gives CDR1 SSHAT, CDR2 FNYEAQ (reference sequence). CDR3 length equals 15 residues. The CDR3 sequence: CASSENGGSTETQYF. Written as DNA, the CDR3 is TGTGCTAGCAGCGAAAATGGGGGATCGACAGAGACCCAGTACTTC.

This sequence joins TRBV28 and TRBJ2-7, with D possibly being TRBD2 (5 bases). V shed 2 bases and J shed 0 bases, with 11 bases lying between them. The CDR3 extends over 15 amino acids. The germline V gene has CDR1 MDHEN and CDR2 SYDVKM. The CDR3 loop reads CASSLHGNPSYEQYF. The CDR3 coding sequence is TGTGCCAGCAGTTTACACGGGAATCCCTCCTACGAGCAGTACTTC.